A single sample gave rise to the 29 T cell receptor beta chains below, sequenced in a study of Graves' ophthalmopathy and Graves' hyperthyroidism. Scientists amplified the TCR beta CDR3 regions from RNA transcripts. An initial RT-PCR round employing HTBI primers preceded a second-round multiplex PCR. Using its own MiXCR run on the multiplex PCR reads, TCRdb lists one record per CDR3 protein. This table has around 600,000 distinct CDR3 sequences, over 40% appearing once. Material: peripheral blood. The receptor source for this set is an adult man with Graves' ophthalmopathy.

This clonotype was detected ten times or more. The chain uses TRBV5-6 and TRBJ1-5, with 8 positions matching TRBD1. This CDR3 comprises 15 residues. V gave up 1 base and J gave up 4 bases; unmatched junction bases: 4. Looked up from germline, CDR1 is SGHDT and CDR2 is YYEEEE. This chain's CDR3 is CASSLQGAGNQPQHF. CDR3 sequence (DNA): TGTGCCAGCAGCTTGCAGGGGGCAGGAAATCAGCCCCAGCATTTT.

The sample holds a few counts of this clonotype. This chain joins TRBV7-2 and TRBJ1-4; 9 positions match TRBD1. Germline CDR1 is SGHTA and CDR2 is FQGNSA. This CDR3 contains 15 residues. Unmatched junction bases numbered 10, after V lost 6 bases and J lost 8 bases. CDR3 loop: CASSLLDRGGEKLFF. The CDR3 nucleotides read TGTGCCAGCAGTTTATTGGACAGGGGTGGCGAAAAACTGTTTTTT.

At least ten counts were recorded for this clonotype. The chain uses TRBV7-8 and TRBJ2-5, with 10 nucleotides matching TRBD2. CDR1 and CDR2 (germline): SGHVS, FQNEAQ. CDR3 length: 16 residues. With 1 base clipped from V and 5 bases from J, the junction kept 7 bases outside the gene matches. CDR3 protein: CASSLDSAGGWETQYF. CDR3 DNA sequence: TGTGCCAGCAGCTTAGACTCAGCGGGAGGGTGGGAGACCCAGTACTTC. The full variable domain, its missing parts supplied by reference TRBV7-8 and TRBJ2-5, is GAGVSQSPRYKVAKRGQDVALRCDPISGHVSLFWYQQALGQGPEFLTYFQNEAQLDKSGLPSDRFFAERPEGSVSTLKIQRTQQEDSAVYLCASSLDSAGGWETQYFGPGTRLLVL.

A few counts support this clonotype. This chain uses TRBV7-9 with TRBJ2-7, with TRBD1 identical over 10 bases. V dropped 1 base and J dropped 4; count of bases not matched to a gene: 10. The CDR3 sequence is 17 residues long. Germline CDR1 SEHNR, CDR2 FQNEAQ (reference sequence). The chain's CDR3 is CASSLVFTGTGDYEQYF. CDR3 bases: TGTGCCAGCAGCTTAGTATTTACCGGGACAGGGGATTACGAGCAGTACTTC.

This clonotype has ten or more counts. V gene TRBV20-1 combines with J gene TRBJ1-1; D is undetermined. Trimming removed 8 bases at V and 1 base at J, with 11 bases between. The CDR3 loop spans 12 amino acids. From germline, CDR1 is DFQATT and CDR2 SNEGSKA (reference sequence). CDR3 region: CSPRNRNTEAFF. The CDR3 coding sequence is TGCAGTCCCCGGAACAGGAACACTGAAGCTTTCTTT.

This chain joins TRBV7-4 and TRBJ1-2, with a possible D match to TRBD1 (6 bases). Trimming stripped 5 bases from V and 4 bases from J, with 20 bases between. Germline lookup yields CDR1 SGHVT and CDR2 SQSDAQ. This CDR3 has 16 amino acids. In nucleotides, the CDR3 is TGTGCCAGCAGCCTCCTGGGGCGGGGGGGGCTCTATGGCTACACCTTC. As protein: CASSLLGRGGLYGYTF.

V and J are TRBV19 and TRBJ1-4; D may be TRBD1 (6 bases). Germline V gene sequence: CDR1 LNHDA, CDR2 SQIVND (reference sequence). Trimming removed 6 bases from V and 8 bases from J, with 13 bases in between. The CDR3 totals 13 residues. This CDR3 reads CASSAGAWEKLFF. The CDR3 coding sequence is TGTGCCAGTAGCGCAGGGGCGTGGGAAAAACTGTTTTTT.

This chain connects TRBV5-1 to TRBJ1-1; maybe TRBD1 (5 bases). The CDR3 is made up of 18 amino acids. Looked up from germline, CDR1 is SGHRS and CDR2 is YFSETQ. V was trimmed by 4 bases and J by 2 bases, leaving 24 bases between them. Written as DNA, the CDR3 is TGCGCCAGCAGCGGAACATTGGACATTGGGGCGCTCAACACTGAAGCTTTCTTT. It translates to CASSGTLDIGALNTEAFF.

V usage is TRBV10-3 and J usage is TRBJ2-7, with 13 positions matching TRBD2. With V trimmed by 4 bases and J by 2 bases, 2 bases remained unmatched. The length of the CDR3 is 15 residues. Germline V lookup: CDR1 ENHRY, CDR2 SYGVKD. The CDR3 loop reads CAISGTSGGTYEQYF. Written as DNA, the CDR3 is TGTGCCATCAGTGGGACTAGCGGGGGCACCTACGAGCAGTACTTC.

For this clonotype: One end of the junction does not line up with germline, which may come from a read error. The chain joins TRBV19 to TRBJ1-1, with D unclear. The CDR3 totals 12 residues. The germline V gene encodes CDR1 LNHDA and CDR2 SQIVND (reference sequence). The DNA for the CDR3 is TGTGCCAGTAGTTACATTGGCACTGAAGCTTTTTTT. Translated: CASSYIGTEAFF.

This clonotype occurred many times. The CDR3 spells CATLCRSGIYEQYF. The CDR3 DNA sequence: TGTGCCACCCTTTGCCGGTCCGGGATCTACGAGCAGTACTTC. The chain recombines TRBV24-1 with TRBJ2-7, with a weak D call TRBD2 (5 bases). Trimming cost V 9 bases and J 3 bases, with 17 bases left between them. The germline V gene encodes CDR1 KGHDR and CDR2 SFDVKD. CDR3 length equals 14 residues.

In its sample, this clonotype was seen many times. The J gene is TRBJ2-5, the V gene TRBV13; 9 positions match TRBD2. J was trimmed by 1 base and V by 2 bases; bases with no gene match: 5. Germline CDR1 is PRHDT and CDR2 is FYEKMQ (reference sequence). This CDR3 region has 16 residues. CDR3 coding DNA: TGTGCCAGCAGCTTATCCCCTAGCGGGATCCAAGAGACCCAGTACTTC. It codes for CASSLSPSGIQETQYF. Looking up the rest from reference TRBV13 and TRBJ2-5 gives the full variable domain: AAGVIQSPRHLIKEKRETATLKCYPIPRHDTVYWYQQGPGQDPQFLISFYEKMQSDKGSIPDRFSAQQFSDYHSELNMSSLELGDSALYFCASSLSPSGIQETQYFGPGTRLLVL.

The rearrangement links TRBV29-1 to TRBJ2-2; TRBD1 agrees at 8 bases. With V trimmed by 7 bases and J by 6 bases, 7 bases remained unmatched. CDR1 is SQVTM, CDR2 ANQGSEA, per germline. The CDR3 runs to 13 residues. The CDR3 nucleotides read TGCAGCGGGACAGGGTCTCCCTCCGGGGAGCTGTTTTTT. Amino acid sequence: CSGTGSPSGELFF.

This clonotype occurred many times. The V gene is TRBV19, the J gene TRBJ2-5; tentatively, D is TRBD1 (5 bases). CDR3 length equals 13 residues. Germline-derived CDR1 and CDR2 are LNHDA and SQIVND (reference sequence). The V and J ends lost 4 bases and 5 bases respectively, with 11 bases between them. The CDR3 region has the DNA TGTGCCAGTAGTACAACACGACAGGAGACCCAGTACTTC. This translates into CASSTTRQETQYF. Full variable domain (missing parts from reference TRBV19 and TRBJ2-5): DGGITQSPKYLFRKEGQNVTLSCEQNLNHDAMYWYRQDPGQGLRLIYYSQIVNDFQKGDIAEGYSVSREKKESFPLTVTSAQKNPTAFYLCASSTTRQETQYFGPGTRLLVL.

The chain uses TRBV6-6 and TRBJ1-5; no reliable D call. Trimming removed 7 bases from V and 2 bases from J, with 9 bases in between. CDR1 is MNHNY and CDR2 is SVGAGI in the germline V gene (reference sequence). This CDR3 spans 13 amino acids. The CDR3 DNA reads TGTGCCAGCACCAAAGAGGGCAATCAGCCCCAGCATTTT. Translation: CASTKEGNQPQHF.

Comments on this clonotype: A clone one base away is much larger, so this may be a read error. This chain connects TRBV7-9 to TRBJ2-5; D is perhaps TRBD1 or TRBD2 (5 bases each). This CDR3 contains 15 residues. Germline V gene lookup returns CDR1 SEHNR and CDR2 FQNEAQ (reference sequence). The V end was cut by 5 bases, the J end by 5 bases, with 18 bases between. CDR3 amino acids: CASSTPDGAGETQYF. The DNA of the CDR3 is TGTGCCAGCAGCACCCCCGACGGGGCTGGGGAGACCCAGTACTTC.

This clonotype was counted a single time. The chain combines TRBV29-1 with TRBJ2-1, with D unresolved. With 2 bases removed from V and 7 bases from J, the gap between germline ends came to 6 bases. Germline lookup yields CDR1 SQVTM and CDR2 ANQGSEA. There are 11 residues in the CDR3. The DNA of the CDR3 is TGCAGCGTTGAAAAGGTAAATGAGCAGTTCTTC. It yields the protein CSVEKVNEQFF.

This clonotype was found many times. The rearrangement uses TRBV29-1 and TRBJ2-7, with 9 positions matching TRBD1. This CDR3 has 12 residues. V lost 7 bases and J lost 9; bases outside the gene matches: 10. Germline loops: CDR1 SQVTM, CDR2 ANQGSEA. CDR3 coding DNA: TGCAGCGCCTCAGGACAGGGGTTGGTGCAGTACTTC. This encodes CSASGQGLVQYF.

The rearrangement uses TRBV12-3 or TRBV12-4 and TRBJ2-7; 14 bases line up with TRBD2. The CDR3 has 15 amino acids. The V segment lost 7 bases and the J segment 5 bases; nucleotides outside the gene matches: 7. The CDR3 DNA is TGTGCCAGCAACCTGGGACTAGCGGGAGTCCACGAGCAGTACTTC. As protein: CASNLGLAGVHEQYF.

The CDR3 nucleotides are TGTGCCGGAGTAGGCGGGACACCTCAGCGGGAAGCTTTCTTT. Encoded protein: CAGVGGTPQREAFF. The chain uses TRBV25-1 and TRBJ1-1; a possible D gene is TRBD1 (6 bases). This CDR3 is 14 amino acids long. V shed 11 bases and J shed 8 bases, with 24 bases lying between them. CDR1 and CDR2 from the germline V gene are MGHDK and SYGVNS.

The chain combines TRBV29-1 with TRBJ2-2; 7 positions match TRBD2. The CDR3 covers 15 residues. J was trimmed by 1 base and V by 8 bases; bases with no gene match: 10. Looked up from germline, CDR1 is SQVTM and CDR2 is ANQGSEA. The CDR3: CSSLGRELNTGELFF. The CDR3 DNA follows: TGCAGCTCCTTAGGGCGGGAGTTGAACACCGGGGAGCTGTTTTTT.

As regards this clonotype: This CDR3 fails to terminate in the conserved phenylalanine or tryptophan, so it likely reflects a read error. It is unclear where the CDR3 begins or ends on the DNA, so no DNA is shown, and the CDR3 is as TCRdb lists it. The CDR3 reads CASSIWVG. This rearrangement joins TRBV19 to TRBJ1-4. The CDR3 is 8 amino acids long, termini counted. Germline assignment: CDR1 LNHDA and CDR2 SQIVND (reference sequence).

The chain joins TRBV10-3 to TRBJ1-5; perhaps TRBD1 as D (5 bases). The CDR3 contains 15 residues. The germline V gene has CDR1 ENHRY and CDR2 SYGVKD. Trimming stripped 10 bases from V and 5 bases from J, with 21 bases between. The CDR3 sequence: CASSLPGRGDQPQHF. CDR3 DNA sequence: TGTGCCAGCAGCTTACCGGGGAGGGGCGATCAGCCCCAGCATTTT.

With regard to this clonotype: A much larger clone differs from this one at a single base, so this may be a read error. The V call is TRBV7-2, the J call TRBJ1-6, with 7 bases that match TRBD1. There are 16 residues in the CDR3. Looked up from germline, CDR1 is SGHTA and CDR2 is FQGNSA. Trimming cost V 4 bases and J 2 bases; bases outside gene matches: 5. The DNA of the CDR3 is TGTGCCAGCAGCTCCAGGGGGGGTCCCTATAATTCACCCCTCCACTTT. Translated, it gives CASSSRGGPYNSPLHF.

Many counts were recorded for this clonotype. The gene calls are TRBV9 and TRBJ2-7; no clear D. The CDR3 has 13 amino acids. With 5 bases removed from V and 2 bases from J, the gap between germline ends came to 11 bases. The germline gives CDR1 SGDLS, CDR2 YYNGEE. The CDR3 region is CASSKDGTYEQYF. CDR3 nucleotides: TGTGCCAGCAGTAAAGACGGCACCTACGAGCAGTACTTC.

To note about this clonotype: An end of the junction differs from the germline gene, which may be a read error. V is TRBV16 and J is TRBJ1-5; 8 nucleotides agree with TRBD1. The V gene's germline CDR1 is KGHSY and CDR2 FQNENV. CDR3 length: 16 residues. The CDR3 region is CASSQTGGLSNQPQRF. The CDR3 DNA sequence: TGTGCCAGCAGCCAAACAGGGGGTTTAAGCAATCAGCCCCAGCGTTTT.

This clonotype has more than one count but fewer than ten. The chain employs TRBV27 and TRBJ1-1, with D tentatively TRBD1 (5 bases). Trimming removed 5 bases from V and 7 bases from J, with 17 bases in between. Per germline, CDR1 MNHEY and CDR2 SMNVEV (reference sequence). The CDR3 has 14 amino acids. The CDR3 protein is CASSPGVLGSEAFF. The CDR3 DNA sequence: TGTGCCAGCAGTCCGGGGGTGTTGGGGAGTGAAGCTTTCTTT.

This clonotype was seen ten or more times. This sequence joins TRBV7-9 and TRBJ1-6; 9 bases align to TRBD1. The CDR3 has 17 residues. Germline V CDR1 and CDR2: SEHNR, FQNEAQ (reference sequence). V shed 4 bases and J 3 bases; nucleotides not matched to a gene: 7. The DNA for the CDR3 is TGTGCCAGCAGCTCCGCGGCGGGACAGGGCTATAATTCACCCCTCCACTTT. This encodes CASSSAAGQGYNSPLHF.

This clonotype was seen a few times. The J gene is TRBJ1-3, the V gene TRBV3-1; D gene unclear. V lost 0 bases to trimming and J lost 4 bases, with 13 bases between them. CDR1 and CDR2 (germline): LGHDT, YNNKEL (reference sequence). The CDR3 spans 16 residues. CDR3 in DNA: TGTGCCAGCAGCCAAGAGCCAGACTTCTCGGGAAACACCATATATTTT. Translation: CASSQEPDFSGNTIYF.